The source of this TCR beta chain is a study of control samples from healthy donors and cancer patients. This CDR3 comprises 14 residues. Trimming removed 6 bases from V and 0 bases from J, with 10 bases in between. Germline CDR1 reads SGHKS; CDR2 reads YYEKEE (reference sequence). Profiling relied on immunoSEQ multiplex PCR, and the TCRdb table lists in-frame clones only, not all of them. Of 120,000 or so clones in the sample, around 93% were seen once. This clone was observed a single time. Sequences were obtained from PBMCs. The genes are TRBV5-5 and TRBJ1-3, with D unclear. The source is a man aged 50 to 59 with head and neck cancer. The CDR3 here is CASKWGPSGNTIYF. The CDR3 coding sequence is TGTGCCAGCAAATGGGGTCCCTCTGGAAACACCATATATTTT.